In this sample, the clone carrying this TCR beta chain turned up many times. Its antigen remains unidentified. This sample was taken from a study of spatial heterogeneity in lung cancer. Turning to the study itself: Detected beta-chain sequences consistently exceeded alpha-chain sequences.

Unique molecular identifiers tagged every individual TCR cDNA molecule. TCRdb used MiXCR to reprocess the 5' RACE reads, holding one entry per CDR3 protein. The profile shows about 85,000 distinct CDR3 sequences, roughly a fifth of them singletons. Study outcomes and limitations: At tumor resection, ubiquitous expanded TCRs were detected in blood more often than later.

CDR1 is KGHSH, CDR2 LQKENI, per germline. V trimming: 1 base; J trimming: 1 base; junction bases outside the gene matches: 9. This CDR3 comprises 17 residues. Time point of the sample: sample taken at primary tumor resection. Unsorted samples of tumor, nontumor lung or frozen PBMC had their whole RNA sequenced. The donors comprised about 74 untreated early-stage non-small cell lung cancer patients. Source: PBMCs, taken at surgery. This chain uses TRBV18 with TRBJ2-5, with 7 bases matching TRBD1. This TCR was sampled from a male donor with early-stage non-small cell lung cancer. This CDR3 reads CASSPRPLDRVQETQYF. In nucleotides, the CDR3 is TGTGCCAGCTCACCACGACCTTTAGACAGGGTCCAAGAGACCCAGTACTTC.